This note documents a single T cell receptor beta chain sequence. The CDR3 consists of 18 residues. Losses at the gene ends were 0 bases for V and 0 bases for J; bases not matched to a gene: 2. The germline V gene has CDR1 MNHEY and CDR2 SMNVEV (reference sequence). Profiling relied on immunoSEQ multiplex PCR, and the TCRdb table lists in-frame clones only, not all of them. The data hold around 69,000 clones, with around 87% observed a single time. This entry belongs to a study of technical replicates of blood from a few donors. The sample consisted of PBMCs. The sequence came from a human donor in good health. Some clones in this sample may be carry-over from other donors' samples. This sequence joins TRBV27 and TRBJ2-3, with TRBD2 matching over 14 bases. The CDR3 nucleotides are TGTGCCAGCAGTTTATCGGGACTAGCGGGAGATAGCACAGATACGCAGTATTTT. This gives the protein CASSLSGLAGDSTDTQYF.